The 26 T cell receptor beta chains below were found in one sample sequenced in a study of T cell clonality in common variable immunodeficiency. Only in-frame clones appear in the TCRdb table, and some are missing; sequencing was by immunoSEQ multiplex PCR. There are about 35,000 clones in the sample, none observed a single time. The material sequenced was peripheral blood mononuclear cells. Every receptor here comes from a person between 18 and 75 years old in good health.

In this sample, this clone turned up a few times. The read ends 3 residues shy of where the CDR3 ends; the end is completed using the germline J gene. V and J are TRBV7-6 and TRBJ2-4, with 12 bases that match TRBD1. The CDR3 runs 14 residues. Germline CDR1 is SGHVS and CDR2 is FNYEAQ. The sequenced CDR3 bases are TGTGCCAGCAGCCCGGGACAGGGGGCTTTCGGT. This sequence encodes CASSPGQGAFG. The complete CDR3 reads CASSPGQGAFGQYF.

There are many counts of this clone. The missing CDR3 end, 3 residues past where the read stops, is filled in from the germline J gene. This chain connects TRBV6-1 to TRBJ2-5; possibly TRBD1 for D (5 bases). V lost 1 base to trimming and J lost 1 base, with 10 bases between them. Germline V CDR1 and CDR2: MNHNS, SASEGT. This CDR3 is 15 amino acids long. The CDR3: CASSEGQGIQETQYF. The CDR3 DNA, read in part, is TGTGCCAGCAGTGAAGGCCAGGGTATCCAAGAGACC.

This clone was detected ten times or more. Read coverage stops 3 residues before the CDR3 terminus; the germline J gene supplies the remainder. V usage is TRBV7-9 and J usage is TRBJ1-1, with D perhaps matching TRBD1 (6 bases). The germline CDR1 and CDR2 sequences are SEHNR and FQNEAQ (reference sequence). V gave up 3 bases and J gave up 0 bases, with 8 bases separating them. There are 14 residues in the CDR3. This CDR3 is CASSLGQMNTEAFF. The DNA read from the CDR3 is TGTGCCAGCAGCTTGGGACAAATGAACACTGAA.

There are many counts of this clone. The covered CDR3 bases are TGTGCCAGCAGCGAAGCCGGGGTCGCCAAAAACATT. Its protein product is CASSEAGVAKNI. The full CDR3 reads CASSEAGVAKNIQYF. The J gene is TRBJ2-4, the V gene TRBV12-3 or TRBV12-4, with a weak D call TRBD2 (5 bases). The read terminates 3 residues before the CDR3 end, so the remaining end is supplied by the germline J gene. V dropped 6 bases and J dropped 1 base, with 13 bases sitting between them. CDR3 size: 15 residues.

This clone was picked up a small number of times. Coverage ceases 3 residues before the CDR3 finishes, and the germline J gene fills in the end. The chain couples TRBV7-2 to TRBJ2-3; a weak D match, TRBD1 (5 bases). CDR3 length: 15 amino acids. Germline V gene sequence: CDR1 SGHTA, CDR2 FQGNSA. Here the CDR3 reads CASSSGPRVGETQYF. The DNA read from the CDR3 is TGTGCCAGCAGCTCGGGTCCCAGGGTCGGAGAGACG.

This clone was seen more than once but under ten times. The CDR3 end falls 3 residues outside the read, so it is completed with the germline J gene. The rearrangement uses TRBV2 and TRBJ1-5; weak D call: TRBD1 (6 bases). The CDR3 extends over 14 amino acids. Germline assignment: CDR1 SNHLY and CDR2 FYNNEI. Trimming removed 4 bases at V and 8 bases at J, with 15 bases between. The CDR3 region is CASSGLTGLEPQHF. Incomplete CDR3 DNA: TGTGCCAGCAGTGGGCTTACAGGGCTGGAGCCC. The complete variable domain, with remaining parts taken from reference TRBV2 and TRBJ1-5, reads EPEVTQTPSHQVTQMGQEVILRCVPISNHLYFYWYRQILGQKVEFLVSFYNNEISEKSEIFDDQFSVERPDGSNFTLKIRSTKLEDSAMYFCASSGLTGLEPQHFGDGTRLSIL.

This clone was observed at least ten times. The CDR3 end is not reached by the read, which stops 3 residues before it; the germline J gene fills it in. The chain joins TRBV5-6 to TRBJ1-6; D ambiguous. V was pared by 4 bases and J by 9 bases, with 17 bases between. CDR1 and CDR2 from the germline V gene are SGHDT and YYEEEE. The CDR3 covers 15 residues. The CDR3 region is CASSAIGTSLSPLHF. CDR3 bases read: TGTGCCAGCAGCGCTATCGGTACTTCCCTTTCACCC.

This clone was recorded at least ten times. The read ends 3 residues before the CDR3 terminus; that terminus is restored from the germline J gene. The genes are TRBV7-8 and TRBJ2-1; 12 positions agree with TRBD2. The CDR3 spans 16 residues. V trimming: 3 bases; J trimming: 7 bases; junction bases outside the gene matches: 7. Per germline, CDR1 SGHVS and CDR2 FQNEAQ. The CDR3 DNA, read in part, is TGTGCCAGCAGCTTGGAGACTAGCGGGAGTCTTAATGAG. It translates to CASSLETSGSLNE. The entire CDR3 reads CASSLETSGSLNEQFF. Variable domain in full (rest from reference TRBV7-8 and TRBJ2-1): GAGVSQSPRYKVAKRGQDVALRCDPISGHVSLFWYQQALGQGPEFLTYFQNEAQLDKSGLPSDRFFAERPEGSVSTLKIQRTQQEDSAVYLCASSLETSGSLNEQFFGPGTRLTVL.

This clone was observed a handful of times. The CDR3 end falls 3 residues outside the read, so it is completed with the germline J gene. This chain connects TRBV7-2 to TRBJ2-1; possibly TRBD2 for D (7 bases). This CDR3 is built from 15 residues. Trimming removed 1 base at V and 8 bases at J, with 15 bases between. Per the germline V gene, CDR1 is SGHTA and CDR2 is FQGNSA. The CDR3 DNA, read in part, is TGTGCCAGCAGCTTAGTCCGTGGGGGGGCCGATGAG. This gives the protein CASSLVRGGADE. The full CDR3 reads CASSLVRGGADEQFF.

This clone was found many times. The read ends 3 residues shy of where the CDR3 ends; the end is completed using the germline J gene. The rearrangement links TRBV7-2 to TRBJ1-2, with 7 bases lining up with TRBD1. Germline V gene data show CDR1 as SGHTA and CDR2 as FQGNSA. The CDR3 consists of 13 residues. With V trimmed by 5 bases and J by 4 bases, 4 bases remained unmatched. The sequenced part of the CDR3 DNA is TGTGCCAGCAGCCTCGAGGGGGCCTATGGC. Translating it yields CASSLEGAYG. From start to end, the CDR3 is CASSLEGAYGYTF.

This clone was observed at least ten times. The DNA ends 3 residues before the CDR3 does, and the rest of the CDR3 is filled in from the germline J gene. The J gene is TRBJ2-3, the V gene TRBV20-1; D is possibly TRBD2 (6 bases). Looked up from germline, CDR1 is DFQATT and CDR2 is SNEGSKA (reference sequence). The V and J ends lost 6 bases and 0 bases respectively, with 16 bases between them. The CDR3 has 15 amino acids. The DNA read from the CDR3 is TGCAGTGCGCGGACCGGGACTTCTAGCACAGATACG. Translating it yields CSARTGTSSTDT. From start to end, the CDR3 is CSARTGTSSTDTQYF.

This clone was counted ten times or more. The read ends 3 residues early relative to the CDR3; the germline J gene fills the gap. V and J are TRBV7-8 and TRBJ2-5; TRBD2 agrees at 14 bases. Germline V lookup: CDR1 SGHVS, CDR2 FQNEAQ. This CDR3 spans 18 amino acids. The J segment lost 2 bases and the V segment lost 2 bases, leaving 7 bases of the junction unmatched. This CDR3 reads CASSLRLAGGPFQETQYF. The sequenced part of the CDR3 DNA is TGTGCCAGCAGCTTACGACTAGCGGGGGGGCCCTTTCAAGAGACC.

This clone showed up many times. The CDR3 is cut off 3 residues early in the read; its end comes from the germline J gene. This chain joins TRBV5-6 and TRBJ1-2, with a tentative D call TRBD1 (6 bases). This CDR3 contains 13 residues. The germline V gene has CDR1 SGHDT and CDR2 YYEEEE. The CDR3 is CASSLGQFQGYTF. Incomplete CDR3 DNA: TGTGCCAGCAGCCTCGGACAGTTCCAGGGC.

This clone appeared many times. The read stops 3 residues short of the end of the CDR3; the missing end is completed from the germline J gene. The rearrangement joins TRBV6-2 or TRBV6-3 to TRBJ1-1; D perhaps matches TRBD1 (6 bases). The CDR3 spans 14 residues. The V and J ends lost 5 bases and 4 bases respectively, with 14 bases between them. CDR1 and CDR2 from the germline V gene are MNHEY and SVGEGT. CDR3 sequence: CASSLTGWVTEAFF. The part of the CDR3 DNA that was read is TGTGCCAGCAGTCTAACAGGGTGGGTCACTGAA.

This clone was seen at least ten times. The read terminates 3 residues ahead of where the CDR3 ends, so the germline J gene completes it. V is TRBV20-1 and J is TRBJ2-1, with 9 bases lining up with TRBD2. V gave up 2 bases and J gave up 6 bases; unmatched junction bases: 17. Germline lookup yields CDR1 DFQATT and CDR2 SNEGSKA (reference sequence). The CDR3 covers 18 residues. The CDR3 spells CSARSSGRGGLWVNEQFF. The CDR3 bases that were read are TGCAGTGCTAGAAGTAGCGGGAGAGGGGGTTTATGGGTCAATGAG.

This clone was observed many times. The sequence runs out 3 residues before the end of the CDR3; the remainder is reconstructed from the germline J gene. The chain recombines TRBV6-2 or TRBV6-3 with TRBJ2-1, with 13 bases matching TRBD2. Germline V lookup: CDR1 MNHEY, CDR2 SVGEGT. CDR3 length equals 14 residues. Trimming removed 8 bases from V and 8 bases from J; junction bases left unmatched: 6. The covered CDR3 bases are TGTGCCAGCCATTGGACTAGCGGGAGACATGAG. Translating it yields CASHWTSGRHE. From start to end, the CDR3 is CASHWTSGRHEQFF.

This clone was recorded at least ten times. The read is 3 residues too short to cover the CDR3 end, so that end is filled in from the germline J gene. The rearrangement joins TRBV6-1 to TRBJ2-3; 10 bases align to TRBD2. The CDR3 consists of 15 residues. The V and J ends lost 2 bases and 4 bases, in that order; junction bases with no gene match: 3. CDR1 is MNHNS and CDR2 is SASEGT in the germline V gene. CDR3 DNA (partial): TGTGCCAGCAGTGAATTAGCGGGGGGCTCAGATACG. It specifies CASSELAGGSDT. The whole CDR3 is CASSELAGGSDTQYF.

This clone was found many times. The sequenced part of the CDR3 DNA is TGTGCCAGCAGTGAAGGCACCACTAGCGGGAATGCAGATACG. This translates into CASSEGTTSGNADT. From start to end, the CDR3 is CASSEGTTSGNADTQYF. The chain uses TRBV2 and TRBJ2-3; 10 bases align to TRBD2. From the germline J gene comes the end of the CDR3, since the read stops 3 residues before it. Germline CDR1 and CDR2: SNHLY and FYNNEI. This CDR3 spans 17 amino acids. J gave up 4 bases and V 1 base, and 8 bases lay outside the gene matches.

This clone appeared many times. Read data end 3 residues before the CDR3 end; the end is taken from the germline J gene. The rearrangement joins TRBV2 to TRBJ1-1, with D hard to call. V lost 6 bases and J lost 1, with 9 bases in between. The V gene's germline CDR1 is SNHLY and CDR2 FYNNEI. The CDR3 has 13 amino acids. Partial CDR3 DNA: TGTGCCAGCAGACCAGACACGAACACTGAA. Amino acids: CASRPDTNTE. The full CDR3 is CASRPDTNTEAFF.

This clone was seen ten or more times. Coverage ceases 3 residues before the CDR3 finishes, and the germline J gene fills in the end. This chain joins TRBV6-2 or TRBV6-3 and TRBJ1-5; 7 bases line up with TRBD1. The CDR3 contains 14 residues. V gave up 5 bases and J gave up 4 bases; unmatched junction bases: 5. CDR1 is MNHEY, CDR2 SVGEGT, per germline. The DNA read from the CDR3 is TGTGCCAGCAGTCGGGACAGACAAAATCAGCCC. It specifies CASSRDRQNQP. The whole CDR3 sequence reads CASSRDRQNQPQHF.

This clone was detected ten times or more. The junction and the germline gene differ at one end; a read error may be behind it. The read terminates 3 residues ahead of where the CDR3 ends, so the germline J gene completes it. This rearrangement joins TRBV7-7 to TRBJ2-5, with TRBD1 matching over 9 bases. The CDR3 spans 13 residues. Germline assignment: CDR1 SSHAT and CDR2 FNYEAQ (reference sequence). CDR3 bases read: TGTGCTAGCAGCTATGACAGGGGGGAGACC. Amino acids: CASSYDRGET. The whole CDR3 region reads CASSYDRGETQYF.

In its sample, this clone was seen many times. The sequenced fragment ends 3 residues before the CDR3 boundary, so the rest is inferred from the germline J gene. The V call is TRBV20-1, the J call TRBJ2-7, with 7 bases identical to TRBD2. CDR3 size: 13 residues. Germline CDR1 is DFQATT and CDR2 is SNEGSKA (reference sequence). J was trimmed by 3 bases and V by 1 base; bases with no gene match: 3. The sequenced CDR3 bases are TGCAGTGCTAGAGCTAGCGGCTACTACGAG. Translating gives CSARASGYYE. From start to end, the CDR3 is CSARASGYYEQYF.

This clone was seen at least ten times. The read falls 3 residues short of the CDR3 end, and the missing part is taken from the germline J gene. The chain couples TRBV7-8 to TRBJ1-2, with a possible D match to TRBD1 (6 bases). This CDR3 comprises 16 residues. Germline values: CDR1 SGHVS, CDR2 FQNEAQ. Trimming shortened V by 2 bases and J by 1 base, and 14 bases separated the two germline ends. The CDR3 sequence: CASSLQRPGDNYGYTF. The CDR3 bases that were read are TGTGCCAGCAGCTTACAGCGGCCAGGGGATAACTATGGC. Supplemented by reference TRBV7-8 and TRBJ1-2, the full variable domain reads GAGVSQSPRYKVAKRGQDVALRCDPISGHVSLFWYQQALGQGPEFLTYFQNEAQLDKSGLPSDRFFAERPEGSVSTLKIQRTQQEDSAVYLCASSLQRPGDNYGYTFGSGTRLTVV.

This clone has at least ten counts. Read data end 3 residues before the CDR3 end; the end is taken from the germline J gene. This sequence joins TRBV6-2 or TRBV6-3 and TRBJ2-7, with 11 positions matching TRBD1. Germline CDR1 is MNHEY and CDR2 is SVGEGT. The CDR3 sequence is 17 residues long. Trimming cost V 5 bases and J 0 bases; bases outside gene matches: 9. The CDR3 sequence: CASSPRTGGSYSYEQYF. The CDR3 bases that were read are TGTGCCAGCAGTCCCCGGACAGGGGGCTCTTACTCCTACGAG.

This clone was found many times. The CDR3 end falls 3 residues outside the read, so it is completed with the germline J gene. This chain connects TRBV6-2 or TRBV6-3 to TRBJ1-1; 11 bases line up with TRBD1. Trimming at V came to 8 bases and at J to 3 bases, leaving 2 bases not matched to a gene. CDR3 size: 13 residues. Germline CDR1 MNHEY, CDR2 SVGEGT. CDR3: CASWTGGYTEAFF. Partial CDR3 DNA: TGTGCCAGCTGGACAGGGGGCTACACTGAA.

There are a few counts of this clone. The DNA ends 3 residues before the CDR3 does, and the rest of the CDR3 is filled in from the germline J gene. The rearrangement joins TRBV7-9 to TRBJ2-3; unclear D gene. Germline CDR1 SEHNR, CDR2 FQNEAQ (reference sequence). The V gene lost 1 base and the J gene lost 0 bases, with 5 bases spanning the gap. CDR3 length equals 14 residues. The CDR3 DNA, read in part, is TGTGCCAGCAGCTTAGTTGCGAGCACAGATACG. Protein product: CASSLVASTDT. The entire CDR3 sequence reads CASSLVASTDTQYF.